The 26 T cell receptor beta chains listed next were all sequenced from one sample in a study of immune evolution from preneoplasia to lung adenocarcinoma. TCRdb keeps only in-frame clones here, not all; method: immunoSEQ multiplex PCR. Seen here are 4,500 to 5,500 clones, over 80% observed once, and the top ten hold less than 25%. Sequenced: FFPE adjacent normal lung tissue. Receptors were obtained from a donor at least 70 years old with lung adenocarcinoma.

The chain recombines TRBV7-9 with TRBJ2-3; 8 bases map to TRBD2. CDR1 is SEHNR and CDR2 is FQNEAQ in the germline V gene (reference sequence). The CDR3 totals 17 residues. With 0 bases clipped from V and 2 bases from J, the junction kept 7 bases outside the gene matches. Here the CDR3 reads CASSLAYERELTDTQYF. As DNA, the CDR3 is TGTGCCAGCAGCTTAGCGTACGAGCGGGAGCTCACAGATACGCAGTATTTT.

In its sample, this clone was seen once. CDR3 sequence: CASRVGVGENGYTF. CDR3 bases: TGTGCCAGCCGGGTGGGGGTCGGGGAAAATGGCTACACCTTC. This sequence joins TRBV5-4 and TRBJ1-2; D is possibly TRBD1 (5 bases). The CDR3 totals 14 residues. The germline V and J ends were trimmed by 7 bases and 6 bases, with 19 bases remaining between them. Germline CDR1 and CDR2: SGHNT and YYREEE (reference sequence).

The chain couples TRBV10-1 to TRBJ2-3, with 8 bases that match TRBD2. CDR3 size: 17 residues. The V gene's germline CDR1 is WNHNN and CDR2 SYGVQD (reference sequence). The V gene end was trimmed by 2 bases and the J gene end by 3 bases; junction bases not matched to a gene: 10. The CDR3 spells CASSETSGRSMTDTQYF. In DNA, the CDR3 is TGCGCCAGCAGTGAGACTAGCGGACGTTCGATGACAGATACGCAGTATTTT.

The gene calls are TRBV10-2 and TRBJ2-2; no firm D call. Germline values: CDR1 WSHSY, CDR2 SAAADI. V was pared by 8 bases and J by 1 base, with 8 bases between. The CDR3 loop spans 13 amino acids. The DNA for the CDR3 is TGCGCCAGCGAGCAAGGGAACACCGGGGAGCTGTTTTTT. Translating gives CASEQGNTGELFF.

The chain recombines TRBV10-3 with TRBJ1-5, with a weak D call TRBD1 (6 bases). Germline CDR1 and CDR2: ENHRY and SYGVKD. The V gene lost 3 bases and the J gene lost 4 bases, with 19 bases spanning the gap. The CDR3 runs to 17 residues. CDR3 region: CAISDPTGQGRNQPQHF. The DNA of the CDR3 is TGTGCCATCAGTGACCCCACTGGGCAGGGGCGGAATCAGCCCCAGCATTTT.

The chain has TRBV6-5 and TRBJ1-2; D call uncertain. Trimming removed 6 bases at V and 8 bases at J, with 16 bases between. Germline V gene lookup returns CDR1 MNHEY and CDR2 SVGAGI. This CDR3 comprises 13 residues. The DNA for the CDR3 is TGTGCCAGCAGCCTAGACTCTAGGAAGGGCTACACCTTC. Encoded protein: CASSLDSRKGYTF.

The rearrangement joins TRBV4-1 to TRBJ2-2, with 7 bases lining up with TRBD2. The CDR3 length is 20 residues. Germline trimming cut 0 bases from V and 2 bases from J; bases unmatched to any gene: 15. Germline V gene lookup returns CDR1 MGHRA and CDR2 YSYEKL. CDR3 nucleotides: TGCGCCAGCAGCCAAGATGGGAGGGGTGTACTAGCTGTAAACACCGGGGAGCTGTTTTTT. This codes for CASSQDGRGVLAVNTGELFF.

The chain combines TRBV5-1 with TRBJ2-1; the D gene is possibly TRBD1 (5 bases). This CDR3 spans 14 amino acids. The germline V and J ends were trimmed by 4 bases and 0 bases, with 8 bases remaining between them. Germline CDR1 reads SGHRS; CDR2 reads YFSETQ. DNA for the CDR3: TGCGCCAGCAGCGTGCAGGGCTCCTACAATGAGCAGTTCTTC. It is translated as CASSVQGSYNEQFF. Full variable domain (missing parts from reference TRBV5-1 and TRBJ2-1): KAGVTQTPRYLIKTRGQQVTLSCSPISGHRSVSWYQQTPGQGLQFLFEYFSETQRNKGNFPGRFSGRQFSNSRSEMNVSTLELGDSALYLCASSVQGSYNEQFFGPGTRLTVL.

The chain links TRBV5-1 to TRBJ2-7, with D possibly TRBD1 on 5 matching bases. Germline V gives CDR1 SGHRS, CDR2 YFSETQ. This CDR3 region has 14 residues. Trimming left V 4 bases short and J 0 bases short, with 11 bases between. The CDR3 region is CASSVGHSSYEQYF. DNA of the CDR3: TGCGCCAGCAGCGTTGGACACTCCTCCTACGAGCAGTACTTC.

This chain joins TRBV2 and TRBJ1-2; D unresolved. The CDR3 extends over 11 amino acids. Germline-derived CDR1 and CDR2 are SNHLY and FYNNEI. Trimming removed 7 bases at V and 7 bases at J, with 10 bases between. CDR3 protein: CASTAFSGYTF. For the CDR3, the DNA is TGTGCCAGCACCGCGTTCTCTGGCTACACCTTC.

The V gene is TRBV6-1, the J gene TRBJ1-5; possible D gene TRBD1, 6 bases. The germline V gene encodes CDR1 MNHNS and CDR2 SASEGT. The CDR3 sequence is 16 residues long. V lost 8 bases, J lost 5 bases, and 22 bases lay in between. CDR3 sequence reads: CASRADRGGKDQPQHF. CDR3 sequence (DNA): TGTGCCAGCCGTGCCGACCGAGGGGGAAAGGATCAGCCCCAGCATTTT.

This clone was counted between two and nine times. This chain connects TRBV4-1 to TRBJ1-4, with a weak D call TRBD1 (5 bases). CDR3 length: 14 amino acids. Germline V gene data show CDR1 as MGHRA and CDR2 as YSYEKL. Trimming left V 6 bases short and J 8 bases short, with 16 bases between. CDR3 protein: CASSPWGGEEKLFF. The DNA of the CDR3 is TGCGCCAGCAGTCCTTGGGGGGGGGAGGAAAAACTGTTTTTT.

The chain employs TRBV18 and TRBJ2-3; TRBD2 matches 7 bases. This CDR3 has 15 amino acids. With V trimmed by 4 bases and J by 3 bases, 7 bases remained unmatched. Germline-derived CDR1 and CDR2 are KGHSH and LQKENI. The CDR3 is CASSLSGIVTDTQYF. DNA for the CDR3: TGTGCCAGCTCACTAAGCGGGATTGTGACAGATACGCAGTATTTT.

This chain joins TRBV5-1 and TRBJ1-4; D is unclear. This CDR3 is built from 16 residues. Trimming cost V 0 bases and J 0 bases, with 9 bases left between them. Looked up from germline, CDR1 is SGHRS and CDR2 is YFSETQ. The CDR3 loop is CASSLAGDSTNEKLFF. The CDR3 nucleotides are TGCGCCAGCAGCTTGGCCGGAGATTCAACTAATGAAAAACTGTTTTTT.

The J gene is TRBJ2-7, the V gene TRBV5-1; the match to TRBD1 covers 7 bases. V shed 3 bases and J 1 base; nucleotides not matched to a gene: 7. The CDR3 loop spans 15 amino acids. CDR1 is SGHRS and CDR2 is YFSETQ in the germline V gene. The CDR3 bases are TGCGCCAGCAGCTCGGGACAGAGGTTTTCCTACGAGCAGTACTTC. Translating gives CASSSGQRFSYEQYF.

J is TRBJ2-2 and V is TRBV7-3; D unresolved. Germline values: CDR1 SGHTA, CDR2 FQGTGA. This CDR3 has 14 residues. V lost 0 bases and J 6 bases, leaving 8 bases between the germline ends. CDR3 coding DNA: TGTGCCAGCAGCTTAACAAGACAACCCGGGGAGCTGTTTTTT. It encodes CASSLTRQPGELFF. Full variable domain (missing parts from reference TRBV7-3 and TRBJ2-2): GAGVSQTPSNKVTEKGKYVELRCDPISGHTALYWYRQSLGQGPEFLIYFQGTGAADDSGLPNDRFFAVRPEGSVSTLKIQRTERGDSAVYLCASSLTRQPGELFFGEGSRLTVL.

Regarding this clone: The junction differs from germline at one of its ends, possibly a read error. The chain links TRBV2 to TRBJ2-7; D uncertain. Germline V gene lookup returns CDR1 SNHLY and CDR2 FYNNEI. CDR3 length equals 15 residues. The CDR3 loop is CASREGSSSSYEQYF. As DNA, the CDR3 is TGTGCCAGCAGAGAAGGCTCTTCAAGCTCCTACGAGCAGTACTTT.

The count of this clone is one. This chain links TRBV4-1 with TRBJ1-1; D remains ambiguous. V lost 0 bases, J lost 11 bases, and 13 bases lay in between. Germline loops: CDR1 MGHRA, CDR2 YSYEKL. This CDR3 region has 13 residues. The CDR3 DNA is TGCGCCAGCAGCCAAGAGGCGCGGGGTAGTGCTTTCTTT. Its translation: CASSQEARGSAFF.

CDR3 in DNA: TGTGCCAGCAGTGTATCCGAGACACTTGTCACTGAAGCTTTCTTT. Protein product: CASSVSETLVTEAFF. The chain recombines TRBV2 with TRBJ1-1; D unresolved. The V and J ends lost 4 bases and 4 bases respectively, with 16 bases between them. Germline values: CDR1 SNHLY, CDR2 FYNNEI. The CDR3 has 15 amino acids.

This clone came up once. This chain links TRBV2 with TRBJ2-1; 7 bases are a match to TRBD2. V was clipped by 4 bases and J by 8 bases; unmatched bases: 11. CDR3 length: 15 amino acids. From germline, CDR1 is SNHLY and CDR2 FYNNEI. The CDR3 nucleotides are TGTGCCAGCAGTGCCGGCGGGAGATGGGGCGATGAGCAGTTCTTC. Translating gives CASSAGGRWGDEQFF.

The V and J genes are TRBV5-1 and TRBJ2-1; either TRBD1 or TRBD2 may fit D (5 bases each). The CDR3 runs to 16 residues. From germline, CDR1 is SGHRS and CDR2 YFSETQ. The germline V and J ends were trimmed by 0 bases and 0 bases, with 10 bases remaining between them. CDR3: CASSLAGAASYNEQFF. DNA of the CDR3: TGCGCCAGCAGCTTGGCCGGGGCGGCCTCCTACAATGAGCAGTTCTTC.

The V gene is TRBV28, the J gene TRBJ2-1, with 10 bases that match TRBD2. Trimming cost V 4 bases and J 9 bases; bases outside gene matches: 9. Germline V gene lookup returns CDR1 MDHEN and CDR2 SYDVKM. The CDR3 runs 15 residues. CDR3 sequence reads: CASSSSGRGSVEQFF. The CDR3 DNA is TGTGCCAGCAGTTCCAGCGGGAGGGGTTCGGTTGAGCAGTTCTTC.

The chain is built from TRBV30 and TRBJ1-2; D not resolved. Between the trimmed V and J ends, which lost 4 bases and 0 bases, there was a span of 9 bases. CDR1 and CDR2 from the germline V gene are GTSNPN and SVGIG (reference sequence). The CDR3 sequence is 13 residues long. The CDR3 spells CAWTMTTNYGYTF. The CDR3 DNA follows: TGTGCCTGGACCATGACTACTAACTATGGCTACACCTTC.

For the CDR3, the DNA is TGTGCCAGTAGTGCTTCCCTCCGCGGGACAGATTATAGCAATCAGCCCCAGCATTTT. It is translated as CASSASLRGTDYSNQPQHF. The chain has TRBV19 and TRBJ1-5; 7 positions agree with TRBD1. V was pared by 5 bases and J by 0 bases, with 16 bases of the junction left unmatched. This CDR3 has 19 residues. Germline CDR1 LNHDA, CDR2 SQIVND (reference sequence).

This rearrangement joins TRBV20-1 to TRBJ2-5; the D is unclear. The CDR3 loop spans 10 amino acids. Trimming left V 5 bases short and J 5 bases short, with 6 bases between. The germline V gene has CDR1 DFQATT and CDR2 SNEGSKA (reference sequence). CDR3 protein: CSAGVETQYF. The CDR3 DNA reads TGCAGTGCTGGGGTCGAGACCCAGTACTTC.

The chain carries TRBV19 and TRBJ2-3; D gene ambiguous. The V end was cut by 9 bases, the J end by 9 bases, with 13 bases between. Germline V gene sequence: CDR1 LNHDA, CDR2 SQIVND (reference sequence). The CDR3 is 11 amino acids. This CDR3 reads CASASRYTQYF. CDR3 nucleotide sequence: TGTGCCAGCGCATCACGGTACACGCAGTATTTT.